Presented here are 23 T cell receptor beta chains from one specimen sequenced in a study of T-cell memory formation after mild COVID-19. TCRdb re-analysed the 5' RACE reads in MiXCR, keeping a single row per CDR3 protein. The sample records approximately 180,000 distinct CDR3 sequences, roughly 17% being singletons. The sample was PBMCs or a T cell subset sorted from them (not recorded which). Receptors originate from an adult woman who had mild COVID-19 (a few samples of this study predate the infection). Cell type and time point are not known.

The J gene is TRBJ2-3, the V gene TRBV18; no firm D call. V lost 2 bases to trimming and J lost 2 bases, with 11 bases between them. Germline CDR1 reads KGHSH; CDR2 reads LQKENI. The CDR3 sequence is 15 residues long. The CDR3 region is CASSPALFITDTQYF. The CDR3 region has the DNA TGTGCCAGCTCACCAGCCCTCTTCATCACAGATACGCAGTATTTT.

The chain recombines TRBV12-3 or TRBV12-4 with TRBJ1-1; the D gene is possibly TRBD1 (6 bases). The V and J ends lost 6 bases and 0 bases respectively, with 11 bases between them. The CDR3 totals 14 residues. The CDR3, as DNA: TGTGCCAGCAGGGGGGGGCTTGTGAACACTGAAGCTTTCTTT. It codes for CASRGGLVNTEAFF.

This clonotype has just a few counts. This chain links TRBV5-1 with TRBJ1-4; 10 bases line up with TRBD1. The germline V gene has CDR1 SGHRS and CDR2 YFSETQ. The CDR3 extends over 15 amino acids. Germline trimming cut 3 bases from V and 3 bases from J; bases unmatched to any gene: 2. In DNA, the CDR3 is TGCGCCAGCAGCTCCGGACAGGGGGCTAATGAAAAACTGTTTTTT. It encodes CASSSGQGANEKLFF.

The chain joins TRBV10-3 to TRBJ2-5; 12 nucleotides match TRBD2. The ends lost 0 bases at V and 6 bases at J; junction bases unmatched: 8. Germline CDR1 ENHRY, CDR2 SYGVKD. The length of the CDR3 is 17 residues. CDR3 nucleotide sequence: TGTGCCATCAGTGAGTCGGGGACTAGCGGGTCCAGGAAGACCCAGTACTTC. Protein: CAISESGTSGSRKTQYF.

This clonotype appeared a few times. The chain couples TRBV11-2 to TRBJ1-1; D not resolved. CDR3 size: 13 residues. Germline V gives CDR1 SGHAT, CDR2 FQNNGV. With 2 bases removed from V and 1 base from J, the gap between germline ends came to 5 bases. CDR3 nucleotides: TGTGCCAGCAGCTTATGGGAGAACACTGAAGCTTTCTTT. Its translation is CASSLWENTEAFF.

This clonotype came up once. The gene calls are TRBV12-3 or TRBV12-4 and TRBJ1-3; the D is unclear. Trimming took 6 bases from V and 2 from J, leaving 23 bases between them. The CDR3 length is 18 residues. This chain's CDR3 is CASREASGGLRTGNTIYF. The CDR3 DNA reads as TGTGCCAGCAGGGAGGCGTCAGGAGGCCTTCGTACTGGAAACACCATATATTTT.

Notes on this clonotype: This clone may be a read error of a much larger clone one base away. DNA for the CDR3: TGCGCCAGCAGCCAAGACAGGGGGCTTGATCAGCACCAGCATTTT. Amino acids: CASSQDRGLDQHQHF. The V and J genes are TRBV4-3 and TRBJ1-5; 8 nucleotides agree with TRBD1. The germline gives CDR1 LGHNA, CDR2 YSLEER. The CDR3 runs to 15 residues.

This clonotype showed up just a few times. The chain employs TRBV20-1 and TRBJ1-1, with D hard to call. CDR1 is DFQATT, CDR2 SNEGSKA, per germline (reference sequence). CDR3 size: 13 residues. V was trimmed by 3 bases and J by 4 bases, leaving 12 bases between them. The CDR3 spells CSASTPGSTEAFF. Here the CDR3 DNA reads TGCAGTGCTAGTACCCCGGGGAGCACTGAAGCTTTCTTT.

V gene TRBV12-3 or TRBV12-4 combines with J gene TRBJ1-2, with 7 bases fitting TRBD1. The V segment lost 5 bases and the J segment 5 bases; nucleotides outside the gene matches: 8. The CDR3 covers 14 residues. The CDR3 protein is CASSAPGQSYGYTF. The CDR3 DNA reads as TGTGCCAGCAGTGCGCCGGGACAGAGTTATGGCTACACCTTC.

This clonotype has a handful of counts. The rearrangement joins TRBV12-3 or TRBV12-4 to TRBJ2-7; 7 bases are shared with TRBD1. The CDR3 covers 15 residues. Unmatched junction bases numbered 5, after V lost 3 bases and J lost 0 bases. The CDR3: CASSFRQGNSYEQYF. CDR3 bases: TGTGCCAGCAGTTTTAGACAGGGAAACTCCTACGAGCAGTACTTC.

In its sample, this clonotype was seen many times. The chain links TRBV4-3 to TRBJ2-1; 11 positions match TRBD2. Per germline, CDR1 LGHNA and CDR2 YSLEER. V shed 4 bases and J 10 bases; nucleotides not matched to a gene: 6. The CDR3 runs to 14 residues. DNA for the CDR3: TGCGCCAGCAGCCGAACGGGACTAGCGGCCGAGCAGTTCTTC. Its translation: CASSRTGLAAEQFF.

The chain links TRBV5-1 to TRBJ2-1, with a weak D call TRBD1 (5 bases). Germline V lookup: CDR1 SGHRS, CDR2 YFSETQ. V lost 4 bases and J lost 8, with 13 bases in between. CDR3 size: 13 residues. CDR3 nucleotide sequence: TGCGCCAGCAGCCCATCTCAGGGCTATGAGCAGTTCTTC. This encodes CASSPSQGYEQFF. Together with reference TRBV5-1 and TRBJ2-1, the CDR3 gives the full variable domain: KAGVTQTPRYLIKTRGQQVTLSCSPISGHRSVSWYQQTPGQGLQFLFEYFSETQRNKGNFPGRFSGRQFSNSRSEMNVSTLELGDSALYLCASSPSQGYEQFFGPGTRLTVL.

The table lists this clonotype with a few counts. This chain links TRBV4-3 with TRBJ2-1; TRBD1 matches 9 bases. This CDR3 is built from 16 residues. Germline CDR1 LGHNA, CDR2 YSLEER. V trimming: 1 base; J trimming: 4 bases; junction bases outside the gene matches: 5. The CDR3 protein is CASSQVLGQGYNEQFF. The CDR3 DNA sequence: TGCGCCAGCAGCCAAGTATTGGGACAGGGATACAATGAGCAGTTCTTC.

This clonotype was recorded many times. J is TRBJ2-7 and V is TRBV20-1; 8 bases match TRBD1. The V gene's germline CDR1 is DFQATT and CDR2 SNEGSKA (reference sequence). CDR3 length: 14 amino acids. J was trimmed by 1 base and V by 0 bases; bases with no gene match: 2. The CDR3 region is CSARDRQGSYEQYF. The CDR3 DNA is TGCAGTGCTAGAGACAGACAGGGGTCCTACGAGCAGTACTTC.

This clonotype was seen a handful of times. V is TRBV29-1 and J is TRBJ2-1; perhaps TRBD1 as D (5 bases). This CDR3 is 13 amino acids long. V was cut by 4 bases and J by 0 bases, with 7 bases left in between. Germline V lookup: CDR1 SQVTM, CDR2 ANQGSEA. CDR3 residues: CSVGTSSYNEQFF. CDR3 sequence (DNA): TGCAGCGTTGGGACATCCTCCTACAATGAGCAGTTCTTC.

Only a few counts were recorded for this clonotype. V usage is TRBV7-9 and J usage is TRBJ2-2; perhaps TRBD1 as D (6 bases). Trimming cost V 8 bases and J 6 bases, with 13 bases left between them. The CDR3 runs to 13 residues. Germline loops: CDR1 SEHNR, CDR2 FQNEAQ (reference sequence). This CDR3 reads CASSVPGAGELFF. CDR3 DNA: TGTGCCAGCTCCGTTCCAGGGGCCGGGGAGCTGTTTTTT.

The chain recombines TRBV2 with TRBJ2-5; 7 nucleotides agree with TRBD2. V trimming: 6 bases; J trimming: 1 base; junction bases outside the gene matches: 8. The CDR3 extends over 15 amino acids. Germline values: CDR1 SNHLY, CDR2 FYNNEI. CDR3 nucleotide sequence: TGTGCCAGCAGGCTCACTAGCGTACTCCAAGAGACCCAGTACTTC. Amino acid sequence: CASRLTSVLQETQYF.

This sequence joins TRBV3-1 and TRBJ1-1; D is unclear. Germline V gene sequence: CDR1 LGHDT, CDR2 YNNKEL (reference sequence). Trimming shortened V by 3 bases and J by 4 bases, and 9 bases separated the two germline ends. The CDR3 has 13 residues. CDR3 bases: TGTGCCAGCAGCCACCTGGAGGGCACTGAAGCTTTCTTT. It specifies CASSHLEGTEAFF.

The rearrangement links TRBV3-1 to TRBJ2-3; possibly TRBD1 for D (6 bases). This CDR3 has 14 amino acids. Trimming took off 0 bases at V and 10 bases at J, with 14 bases between the two ends. In germline, CDR1 is LGHDT, CDR2 YNNKEL (reference sequence). In DNA, the CDR3 is TGTGCCAGCAGCCAAGATACCACAGGGATGGCGCAGTATTTT. It codes for CASSQDTTGMAQYF.

This clonotype has only one observation. The rearrangement joins TRBV19 to TRBJ1-1; TRBD1 might be the D (5 bases). Per the germline V gene, CDR1 is LNHDA and CDR2 is SQIVND (reference sequence). The V end lost 3 bases, the J end lost 7 bases, and 18 bases lay between the germline ends. The CDR3 is 15 residues long. In DNA form, the CDR3 reads TGTGCCAGTAGTATTCCCAGGGACCCATGGGTTGAAGCTTTCTTT. It is translated as CASSIPRDPWVEAFF. Full variable domain (rest looked up from reference TRBV19 and TRBJ1-1): DGGITQSPKYLFRKEGQNVTLSCEQNLNHDAMYWYRQDPGQGLRLIYYSQIVNDFQKGDIAEGYSVSREKKESFPLTVTSAQKNPTAFYLCASSIPRDPWVEAFFGQGTRLTVV.

This clonotype was detected many times. V and J are TRBV5-1 and TRBJ2-2, with TRBD1 as a possible D gene (6 bases). Trimming stripped 3 bases from V and 4 bases from J, with 10 bases between. The CDR3 sequence is 14 residues long. Per germline, CDR1 SGHRS and CDR2 YFSETQ. CDR3 nucleotides: TGCGCCAGCAGCTCCGGGACATTCACCGGGGAGCTGTTTTTT. Its translation: CASSSGTFTGELFF.

This clonotype was picked up a small number of times. The J gene is TRBJ1-6, the V gene TRBV6-6; TRBD1 aligns across 8 bases. J lost 14 bases, V lost 5 bases, and 14 bases had no gene match. The germline V gene has CDR1 MNHNY and CDR2 SVGAGI (reference sequence). This CDR3 has 15 amino acids. The CDR3: CASSVGTGRLLTLHF. The CDR3 DNA is TGTGCCAGCAGTGTTGGGACAGGAAGATTATTAACCCTCCACTTT.

This clonotype has a handful of counts. V gene TRBV9 combines with J gene TRBJ2-3; 7 bases are shared with TRBD2. The germline V gene encodes CDR1 SGDLS and CDR2 YYNGEE. V was pared by 0 bases and J by 2 bases, with 6 bases of the junction left unmatched. The CDR3 extends over 16 amino acids. The DNA of the CDR3 is TGTGCCAGCAGCGTAGTCGCGGGAGCCGTCACAGATACGCAGTATTTT. Its protein is CASSVVAGAVTDTQYF.